This TCR beta chain is from a study of patients and donors after allogeneic stem cell transplantation. V shed 5 bases and J shed 4 bases, with 14 bases lying between them. This CDR3 region has 14 residues. This clonotype was detected ten times or more. TCRdb recomputed calls from the RT-PCR reads with MiXCR, one row per CDR3 protein. The profile covers approximately 220,000 distinct CDR3 sequences, with around 40% appearing a single time and roughly 11% taken by the ten largest. This clonotype was obtained from a human donor who was either an allogeneic HSCT recipient or a stem cell or donor lymphocyte infusion donor (not recorded which). It is not recorded whose cells these are; they may come from a transplant donor. The J gene is TRBJ1-2, the V gene TRBV12-3 or TRBV12-4; D is possibly TRBD1 (6 bases). Sequenced sample: blood, either unsorted or a sorted T cell fraction (not recorded which). The CDR3 reads CASSTGTGSYGYTF. The CDR3 DNA reads as TGTGCCAGCAGTACAGGGACTGGAAGCTATGGCTACACCTTC.